The text below deals with one T cell receptor beta chain. Its antigen is not known. Germline CDR1 is SGHDT and CDR2 is YYEEEE. V lost 9 bases and J lost 14; bases outside the gene matches: 19. The length of the CDR3 is 14 residues. Both 60 Vbeta primers and 13 Jbeta primers went into the PCR. Profiled with immunoSEQ multiplex PCR; TCRdb holds only in-frame clones, not every one. Of more than 150,000 clones listed, around three quarters are singletons. The data belong to a study of cytomegalovirus exposure and HLA in healthy donors. Study-level results: Sequencing likely caused a cluster of highly shared sequence variants. Later genetic work tied a missense DCLRE1C variant to beta-chain V and J trimming. As a later analysis showed, several of the most significant clusters appeared to be linked to common viral pathogens.

The chain is built from TRBV5-6 and TRBJ2-1, with 8 bases matching TRBD2. This TCR derives from a woman aged 25 to 45 in good health and CMV-seropositive. Specimen: PBMCs. The CDR3 sequence: CAILRTSIRPGEFF. The CDR3 DNA sequence: TGTGCCATCCTGAGGACTAGCATCCGACCGGGGGAGTTCTTC.